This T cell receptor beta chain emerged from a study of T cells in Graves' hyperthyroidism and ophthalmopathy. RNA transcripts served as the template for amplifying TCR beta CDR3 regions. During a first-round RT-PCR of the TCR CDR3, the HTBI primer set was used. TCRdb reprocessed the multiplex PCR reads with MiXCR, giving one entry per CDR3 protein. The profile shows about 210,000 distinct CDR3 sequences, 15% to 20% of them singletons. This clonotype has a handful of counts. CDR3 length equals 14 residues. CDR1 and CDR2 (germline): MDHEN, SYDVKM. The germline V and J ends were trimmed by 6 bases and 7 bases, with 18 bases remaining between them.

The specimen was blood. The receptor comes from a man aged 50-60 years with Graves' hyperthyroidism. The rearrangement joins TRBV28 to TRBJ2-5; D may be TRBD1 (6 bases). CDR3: CASRPGTIHGTQYF. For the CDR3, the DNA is TGTGCCAGCAGGCCCGGGACAATTCATGGGACCCAGTACTTC.